One and the same sample provided the 31 T cell receptor beta chains below, sequenced in a study of EBV T-cell therapy then PD-1 blockade in nasopharyngeal carcinoma. Treatment in this sample: AdE1-LMPpoly-expanded autologous EBV-specific T-cell therapy followed by anti-PD-1 nivolumab. The antigens of these receptors remain unknown. TCRdb's table, derived via immunoSEQ multiplex PCR, lists solely in-frame clones and lacks some. The sample has roughly 21,000 clones; 75% to 90% are singletons. The input for sequencing was CD8+ T cells from blood, taken around day 60 from a patient whose treatment included autologous EBV-specific T cells and nivolumab. Every receptor here comes from a man aged 40-50 years with nasopharyngeal carcinoma.

This clone has only a few counts. The rearrangement uses TRBV15 and TRBJ1-6; 7 nucleotides match TRBD1. Germline lookup yields CDR1 LNHNV and CDR2 YYDKDF (reference sequence). V trimming: 8 bases; J trimming: 9 bases; junction bases outside the gene matches: 10. There are 14 residues in the CDR3. CDR3 residues: CATSSGGDSSPLHF. CDR3 sequence (DNA): TGTGCCACCTCTTCCGGCGGGGACAGTTCACCCCTCCACTTT. Combining the CDR3 with reference TRBV15 and TRBJ1-6 gives the whole variable domain DAMVIQNPRYQVTQFGKPVTLSCSQTLNHNVMYWYQQKSSQAPKLLFHYYDKDFNNEADTPDNFQSRRPNTSFCFLDIRSPGLGDTAMYLCATSSGGDSSPLHFGNGTRLTVT.

The rearrangement joins TRBV5-6 to TRBJ2-1, with D unclear. Germline V gives CDR1 SGHDT, CDR2 YYEEEE. Trimming left V 3 bases short and J 3 bases short, with 10 bases between. The CDR3 totals 14 residues. Here the CDR3 reads CASSSHDGYNEQFF. DNA of the CDR3: TGTGCCAGCAGCTCGCACGACGGCTACAATGAGCAGTTCTTC.

The V call is TRBV27, the J call TRBJ2-7; 7 nucleotides agree with TRBD2. Germline-derived CDR1 and CDR2 are MNHEY and SMNVEV (reference sequence). V lost 6 bases to trimming and J lost 3 bases; unmatched junction nucleotides: 5. There are 13 residues in the CDR3. DNA for the CDR3: TGTGCCAGCAGCCTGGGGGGGGACTACGAGCAGTACTTC. It specifies CASSLGGDYEQYF.

This clone has a handful of counts. The chain carries TRBV6-4 and TRBJ1-2; no reliable D call. Germline V gene sequence: CDR1 MRHNA, CDR2 SNTAGT. The CDR3 loop spans 15 amino acids. Trimming shortened V by 3 bases and J by 8 bases, and 19 bases separated the two germline ends. The CDR3, as DNA: TGTGCCAGCAGTGAGGCAGGAGGTACTTTGGAGGGCTACACCTTC. It is translated as CASSEAGGTLEGYTF.

CDR3 region: CAISEFGGSSGNTIYF. CDR3 coding DNA: TGTGCCATCAGTGAATTTGGGGGTAGCTCTGGAAACACCATATATTTT. This chain joins TRBV10-3 and TRBJ1-3, with a weak D call TRBD1 (5 bases). Germline CDR1 and CDR2: ENHRY and SYGVKD. V dropped 3 bases and J dropped 0 bases, with 12 bases sitting between them. The CDR3 length is 16 residues.

The chain combines TRBV6-5 with TRBJ1-3, with a weak D call TRBD1 (5 bases). From germline, CDR1 is MNHEY and CDR2 SVGAGI. The CDR3 spans 13 residues. V was trimmed by 8 bases and J by 4 bases, leaving 12 bases between them. CDR3 sequence (DNA): TGTGCCAGCCGCCGGGACGTCGGAAACACCATATATTTT. It encodes CASRRDVGNTIYF.

This clone has more than one count but fewer than ten. The V and J genes are TRBV7-9 and TRBJ1-4, with 10 positions matching TRBD1. The CDR3 has 13 amino acids. V shed 6 bases and J 7 bases; nucleotides not matched to a gene: 2. From germline, CDR1 is SEHNR and CDR2 FQNEAQ (reference sequence). CDR3 loop: CASRGQGIEKLFF. CDR3 in DNA: TGTGCCAGCAGGGGACAGGGGATTGAAAAACTGTTTTTT.

The V and J genes are TRBV2 and TRBJ2-3; 16 bases map to TRBD2. After removal of 8 bases from V and 5 bases from J, the junction contained 7 bases not matched to a gene. CDR3 length: 16 amino acids. Germline CDR1 and CDR2: SNHLY and FYNNEI. CDR3 protein: CASGTSGGVFKDTQYF. For the CDR3, the DNA is TGTGCCAGCGGGACTAGCGGGGGGGTCTTCAAAGATACGCAGTATTTT.

This chain connects TRBV5-1 to TRBJ1-3, with TRBD1 matching 9 bases. J gave up 0 bases and V 4 bases, and 11 bases lay outside the gene matches. Germline V gene sequence: CDR1 SGHRS, CDR2 YFSETQ. The CDR3 is 18 amino acids. CDR3 nucleotides: TGCGCCAGCAGCCCGGAAGGGACAGGGCATACCTCTGGAAACACCATATATTTT. Its translation: CASSPEGTGHTSGNTIYF.

V is TRBV4-2 and J is TRBJ2-2; D gene unclear. The V and J ends lost 2 bases and 2 bases respectively, with 0 bases between them. The V gene's germline CDR1 is LGHNA and CDR2 YNFKEQ. The CDR3 is 12 residues long. CDR3 residues: CASSQNTGELFF. The CDR3 region has the DNA TGTGCCAGCAGCCAAAACACCGGGGAGCTGTTTTTT.

The V gene is TRBV7-9, the J gene TRBJ1-2, with D uncertain. Looked up from germline, CDR1 is SEHNR and CDR2 is FQNEAQ (reference sequence). CDR3 length: 15 amino acids. V lost 3 bases and J 4 bases, leaving 15 bases between the germline ends. CDR3 loop: CASSFPFDRFYGYTF. The CDR3 region has the DNA TGTGCCAGCAGCTTCCCCTTTGATAGGTTCTATGGCTACACCTTC.

The genes are TRBV4-1 and TRBJ1-3, with D possibly TRBD1 on 5 matching bases. V was clipped by 0 bases and J by 4 bases, with 10 bases between them. The CDR3 has 15 residues. Germline V gene lookup returns CDR1 MGHRA and CDR2 YSYEKL. The chain's CDR3 is CASSQDPGIGNTIYF. The CDR3 coding sequence is TGCGCCAGCAGCCAAGATCCAGGGATAGGAAACACCATATATTTT.

The V gene is TRBV2, the J gene TRBJ1-1; D perhaps matches TRBD1 (5 bases). CDR1 SNHLY and CDR2 FYNNEI come from the germline V gene. The germline V and J ends were trimmed by 2 bases and 5 bases, with 12 bases remaining between them. The CDR3 runs 14 residues. This CDR3 is CASSEWGDLTEAFF. DNA for the CDR3: TGTGCCAGCAGTGAATGGGGGGACCTGACTGAAGCTTTCTTT. The entire variable domain, with the rest obtained from reference TRBV2 and TRBJ1-1, is as follows: EPEVTQTPSHQVTQMGQEVILRCVPISNHLYFYWYRQILGQKVEFLVSFYNNEISEKSEIFDDQFSVERPDGSNFTLKIRSTKLEDSAMYFCASSEWGDLTEAFFGQGTRLTVV.

The chain employs TRBV25-1 and TRBJ1-2; no reliable D call. This CDR3 has 14 amino acids. Germline V gene data show CDR1 as MGHDK and CDR2 as SYGVNS. Trimming shortened V by 2 bases and J by 0 bases, and 7 bases separated the two germline ends. For the CDR3, the DNA is TGTGCCAGCAGTGAACGGTACTCTAACTATGGCTACACCTTC. Its protein product is CASSERYSNYGYTF.

V is TRBV7-9 and J is TRBJ2-2, with TRBD1 identical over 8 bases. Germline loops: CDR1 SEHNR, CDR2 FQNEAQ (reference sequence). V lost 5 bases and J lost 0; bases outside the gene matches: 2. The CDR3 length is 15 residues. The chain's CDR3 is CASSQTGANTGELFF. The CDR3 region has the DNA TGTGCCAGCAGCCAGACAGGGGCGAACACCGGGGAGCTGTTTTTT. The variable domain in full, completed from reference TRBV7-9 and TRBJ2-2, reads DTGVSQNPRHKITKRGQNVTFRCDPISEHNRLYWYRQTLGQGPEFLTYFQNEAQLEKSRLLSDRFSAERPKGSFSTLEIQRTEQGDSAMYLCASSQTGANTGELFFGEGSRLTVL.

The CDR3: CASSRDGQGAIGYGYTF. The CDR3 DNA follows: TGTGCCAGCAGCCGAGACGGACAGGGGGCGATAGGGTATGGCTACACCTTC. The chain carries TRBV5-8 and TRBJ1-2; the match to TRBD1 covers 11 bases. Trimming at V came to 4 bases and at J to 5 bases, leaving 13 bases not matched to a gene. CDR3 size: 17 residues. CDR1 and CDR2 (germline): SGHTS, YDEGEE.

The chain uses TRBV13 and TRBJ2-2; 8 bases fit TRBD1. J lost 1 base, V lost 5 bases, and 3 bases had no gene match. This CDR3 contains 15 residues. CDR1 and CDR2 (germline): PRHDT, FYEKMQ (reference sequence). This CDR3 is CASSPGQGNTGELFF. CDR3 bases: TGTGCCAGCAGCCCCGGACAGGGGAACACCGGGGAGCTGTTTTTT.

The chain links TRBV11-3 to TRBJ1-3; D gene uncertain. The CDR3 loop spans 15 amino acids. The ends were cut back, 5 bases at V and 0 bases at J, with 11 bases in the middle. Germline CDR1 reads SGHNT; CDR2 reads YENEEA. CDR3 bases: TGTGCCAGCAGCCTTCGACAACTCTCTGGAAACACCATATATTTT. Residues: CASSLRQLSGNTIYF.

The chain joins TRBV6-1 to TRBJ2-5; TRBD2 agrees at 10 bases. Germline V CDR1 and CDR2: MNHNS, SASEGT. CDR3 size: 15 residues. V shed 0 bases, J shed 2 bases, and the junction held 0 bases outside the gene matches. The CDR3 protein is CASSEASGGQETQYF. The CDR3 bases are TGTGCCAGCAGTGAAGCTAGCGGGGGGCAAGAGACCCAGTACTTC.

CDR3 sequence (DNA): TGTGCCAGCAGTTTGACTTTTTGGAATGAGCAGTTCTTC. Translating it yields CASSLTFWNEQFF. The rearrangement joins TRBV27 to TRBJ2-1; no definite D call. The length of the CDR3 is 13 residues. The V gene lost 3 bases and the J gene lost 7 bases, with 10 bases spanning the gap. Germline CDR1 reads MNHEY; CDR2 reads SMNVEV (reference sequence).

The chain is built from TRBV29-1 and TRBJ2-6; D remains unclear. V shed 5 bases and J shed 0 bases, with 2 bases lying between them. There are 12 residues in the CDR3. Germline CDR1 is SQVTM and CDR2 is ANQGSEA. The CDR3 region is CSVSSGANVLTF. DNA for the CDR3: TGCAGCGTTAGCTCTGGGGCCAACGTCCTGACTTTC.

Only a few counts were recorded for this clone. J is TRBJ2-2 and V is TRBV6-5; no clear D gene. The CDR3 is made up of 16 amino acids. Germline lookup yields CDR1 MNHEY and CDR2 SVGAGI. V shed 1 base and J shed 2 bases, with 11 bases lying between them. CDR3 DNA: TGTGCCAGCAGTTACTTGATAGGGCTAAACACCGGGGAGCTGTTTTTT. Translated: CASSYLIGLNTGELFF.

This chain uses TRBV21-1 with TRBJ2-6. TRBV21-1 is a recognized pseudogene. The CDR3 contains 14 residues. The CDR3 nucleotides are TGTGCCAGCGGGGTGAGCTCTGGGGCCAACGTCCTGACTTTC. This translates into CASGVSSGANVLTF.

V usage is TRBV4-3 and J usage is TRBJ1-2, with D perhaps TRBD1 (6 bases). V gave up 0 bases and J gave up 4 bases, with 15 bases separating them. Germline V gives CDR1 LGHNA, CDR2 YSLEER. This CDR3 region has 16 residues. CDR3 nucleotides: TGCGCCAGCAGCCAAGATCTGGGGGGGGCACTCTATGGCTACACCTTC. It yields the protein CASSQDLGGALYGYTF.

The J gene is TRBJ2-1, the V gene TRBV7-9; 7 bases line up with TRBD1. CDR3 length: 17 residues. J was trimmed by 3 bases and V by 1 base; bases with no gene match: 9. Germline V gives CDR1 SEHNR, CDR2 FQNEAQ (reference sequence). The CDR3: CASSLGQGASFYNEQFF. CDR3 sequence (DNA): TGTGCCAGCAGCTTAGGACAGGGCGCTTCTTTCTACAATGAGCAGTTCTTC.

This clone was picked up one time. V gene TRBV5-6 combines with J gene TRBJ2-3; 7 nucleotides line up with TRBD1. The CDR3 is made up of 14 amino acids. V shed 4 bases, J shed 3 bases, and the junction held 5 bases outside the gene matches. Germline assignment: CDR1 SGHDT and CDR2 YYEEEE. CDR3 nucleotide sequence: TGTGCCAGCAGCCCCCGACAGGGAACAGATACGCAGTATTTT. Amino acids: CASSPRQGTDTQYF. Complete variable domain (other parts from reference TRBV5-6 and TRBJ2-3): DAGVTQSPTHLIKTRGQQVTLRCSPKSGHDTVSWYQQALGQGPQFIFQYYEEEERQRGNFPDRFSGHQFPNYSSELNVNALLLGDSALYLCASSPRQGTDTQYFGPGTRLTVL.

The V call is TRBV6-4, the J call TRBJ2-1, with TRBD2 matching over 10 bases. The CDR3 extends over 15 amino acids. Germline lookup yields CDR1 MRHNA and CDR2 SNTAGT. Trimming removed 5 bases from V and 4 bases from J; junction bases left unmatched: 5. As DNA, the CDR3 is TGTGCCAGCAGTCTAGCGGGGGACGGGTACAATGAGCAGTTCTTC. Protein: CASSLAGDGYNEQFF.

This chain links TRBV6-6 with TRBJ2-7; no clear D gene. The germline V gene encodes CDR1 MNHNY and CDR2 SVGAGI (reference sequence). This CDR3 comprises 13 residues. Trimming shortened V by 4 bases and J by 2 bases, and 9 bases separated the two germline ends. In DNA, the CDR3 is TGTGCCAGCAGTTTCGGGCCGACCTACGAGCAGTACTTC. This sequence encodes CASSFGPTYEQYF.

This clone was counted between two and nine times. The V gene is TRBV27, the J gene TRBJ1-5, with D uncertain. Trimming took off 4 bases at V and 3 bases at J, with 7 bases between the two ends. The CDR3 loop spans 13 amino acids. Germline V gene data show CDR1 as MNHEY and CDR2 as SMNVEV (reference sequence). CDR3 nucleotide sequence: TGTGCCAGCAGTTCCGGGGTCAATCAGCCCCAGCATTTT. This sequence encodes CASSSGVNQPQHF.

This rearrangement joins TRBV7-6 to TRBJ2-3; possible D gene TRBD1, 5 bases. V was shortened by 6 bases and J by 5 bases, with 9 bases between the two germline ends. Per germline, CDR1 SGHVS and CDR2 FNYEAQ. The CDR3 extends over 12 amino acids. CDR3 loop: CASRDQGDTQYF. CDR3 in DNA: TGTGCCAGCAGAGACCAGGGAGATACGCAGTATTTT.

This chain joins TRBV3-1 (or the pseudogene TRBV3-2) and TRBJ2-7; D remains ambiguous. The CDR3 has 11 residues. With 8 bases removed from V and 0 bases from J, the gap between germline ends came to 5 bases. CDR1 LGHDT and CDR2 YNNKEL come from the germline V gene (reference sequence). CDR3 protein: CASGDSYEQYF. The CDR3 nucleotides read TGTGCCAGCGGGGACTCCTACGAGCAGTACTTC.